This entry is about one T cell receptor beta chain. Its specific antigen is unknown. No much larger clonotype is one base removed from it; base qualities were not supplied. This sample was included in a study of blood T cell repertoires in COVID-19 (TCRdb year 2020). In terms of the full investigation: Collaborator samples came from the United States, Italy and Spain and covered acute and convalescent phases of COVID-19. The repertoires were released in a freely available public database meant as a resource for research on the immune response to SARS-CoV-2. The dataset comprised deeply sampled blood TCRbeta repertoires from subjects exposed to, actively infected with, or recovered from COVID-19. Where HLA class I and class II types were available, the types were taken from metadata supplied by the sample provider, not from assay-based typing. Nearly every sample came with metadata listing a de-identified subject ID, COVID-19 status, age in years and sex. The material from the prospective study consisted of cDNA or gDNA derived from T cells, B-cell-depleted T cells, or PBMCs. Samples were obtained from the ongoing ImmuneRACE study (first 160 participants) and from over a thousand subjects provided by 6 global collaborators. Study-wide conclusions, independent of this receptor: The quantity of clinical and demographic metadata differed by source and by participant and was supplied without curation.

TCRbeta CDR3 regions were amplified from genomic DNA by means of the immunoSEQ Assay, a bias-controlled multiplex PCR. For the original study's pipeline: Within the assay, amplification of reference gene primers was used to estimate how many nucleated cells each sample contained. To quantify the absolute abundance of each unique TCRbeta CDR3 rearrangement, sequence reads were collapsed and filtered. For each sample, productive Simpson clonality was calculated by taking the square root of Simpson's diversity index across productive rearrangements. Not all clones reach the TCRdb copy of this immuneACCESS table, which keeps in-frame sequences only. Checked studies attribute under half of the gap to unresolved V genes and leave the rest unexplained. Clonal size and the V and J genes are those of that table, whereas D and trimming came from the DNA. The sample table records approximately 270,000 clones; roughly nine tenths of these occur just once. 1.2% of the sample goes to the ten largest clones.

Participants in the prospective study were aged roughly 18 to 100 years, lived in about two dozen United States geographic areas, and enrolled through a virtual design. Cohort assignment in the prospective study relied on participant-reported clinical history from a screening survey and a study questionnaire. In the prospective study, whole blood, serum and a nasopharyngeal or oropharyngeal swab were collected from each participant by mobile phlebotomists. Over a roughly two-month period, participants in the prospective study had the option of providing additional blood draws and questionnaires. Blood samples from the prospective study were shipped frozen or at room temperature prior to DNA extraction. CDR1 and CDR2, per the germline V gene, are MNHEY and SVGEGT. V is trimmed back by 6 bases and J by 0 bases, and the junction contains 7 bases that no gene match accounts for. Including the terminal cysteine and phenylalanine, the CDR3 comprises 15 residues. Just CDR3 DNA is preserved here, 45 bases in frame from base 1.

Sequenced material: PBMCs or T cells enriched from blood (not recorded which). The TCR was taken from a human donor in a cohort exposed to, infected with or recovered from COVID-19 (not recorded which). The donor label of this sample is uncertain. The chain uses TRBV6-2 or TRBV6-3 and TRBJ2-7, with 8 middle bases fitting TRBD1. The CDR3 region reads CASSPFRGPSYEQYF. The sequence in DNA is TGTGCCAGCAGCCCTTTCAGGGGGCCCTCCTACGAGCAGTACTTC.